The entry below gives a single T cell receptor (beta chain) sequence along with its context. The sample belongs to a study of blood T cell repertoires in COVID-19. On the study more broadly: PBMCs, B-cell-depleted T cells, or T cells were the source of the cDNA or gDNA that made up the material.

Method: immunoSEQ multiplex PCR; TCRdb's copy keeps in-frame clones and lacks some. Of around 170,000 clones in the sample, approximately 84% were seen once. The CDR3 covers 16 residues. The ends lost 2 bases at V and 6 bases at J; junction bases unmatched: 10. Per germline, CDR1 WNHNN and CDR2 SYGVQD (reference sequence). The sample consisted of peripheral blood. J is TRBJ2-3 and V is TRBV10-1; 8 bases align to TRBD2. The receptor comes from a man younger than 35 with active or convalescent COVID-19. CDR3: CASSEGIAGTADTQYF. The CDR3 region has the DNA TGCGCCAGCAGTGAGGGGATAGCGGGGACCGCGGATACGCAGTATTTT.